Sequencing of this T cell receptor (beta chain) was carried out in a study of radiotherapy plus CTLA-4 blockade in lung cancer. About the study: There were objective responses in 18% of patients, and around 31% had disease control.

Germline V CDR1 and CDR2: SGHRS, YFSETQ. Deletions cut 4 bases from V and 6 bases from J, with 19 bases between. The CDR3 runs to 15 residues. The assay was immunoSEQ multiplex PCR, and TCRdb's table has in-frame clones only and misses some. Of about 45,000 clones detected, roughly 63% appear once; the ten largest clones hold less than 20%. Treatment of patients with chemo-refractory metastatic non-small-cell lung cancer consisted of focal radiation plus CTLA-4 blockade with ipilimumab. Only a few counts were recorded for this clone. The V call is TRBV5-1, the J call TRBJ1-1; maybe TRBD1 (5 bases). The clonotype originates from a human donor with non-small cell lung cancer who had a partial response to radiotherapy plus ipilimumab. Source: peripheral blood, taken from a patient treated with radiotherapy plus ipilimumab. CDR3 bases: TGCGCCAGCAGCAGGAAAGGGGAAGGAGCCGCTGAAGCTTTCTTT. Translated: CASSRKGEGAAEAFF.